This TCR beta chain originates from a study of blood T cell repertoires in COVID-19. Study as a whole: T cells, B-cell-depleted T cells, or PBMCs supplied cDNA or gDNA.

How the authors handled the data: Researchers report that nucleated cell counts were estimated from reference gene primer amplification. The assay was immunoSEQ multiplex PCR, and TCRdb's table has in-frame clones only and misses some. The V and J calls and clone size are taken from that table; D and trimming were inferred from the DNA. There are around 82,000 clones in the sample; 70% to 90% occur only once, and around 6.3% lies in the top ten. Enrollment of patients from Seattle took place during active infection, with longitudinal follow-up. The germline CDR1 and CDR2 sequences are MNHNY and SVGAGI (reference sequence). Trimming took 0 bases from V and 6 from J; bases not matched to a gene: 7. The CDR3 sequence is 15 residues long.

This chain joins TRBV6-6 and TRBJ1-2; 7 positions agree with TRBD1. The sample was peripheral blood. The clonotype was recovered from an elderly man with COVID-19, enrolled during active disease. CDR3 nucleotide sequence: TGTGCCAGCAGTTACTCAAGGGGGCCTAAAAATGGCTACACCTTC. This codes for CASSYSRGPKNGYTF.